The 21 T cell receptor beta chains in this list originate from one sample, sequenced in a study of identical twins. Using its own MiXCR run on the 5' RACE reads, TCRdb lists one record per CDR3 protein. In the table there are about 690,000 distinct CDR3 sequences, around 6% of which are singletons. The sample consisted of naive T cells sorted from blood. Receptors were obtained from a young man in good health.

This chain connects TRBV28 to TRBJ2-7, with D perhaps TRBD1 or TRBD2 (5 bases each). The germline CDR1 and CDR2 sequences are MDHEN and SYDVKM. V was shortened by 6 bases and J by 7 bases, with 19 bases between the two germline ends. The CDR3 has 14 residues. CDR3 sequence reads: CASRPPGPLGEQYF. The CDR3 DNA follows: TGTGCCAGCAGGCCCCCGGGACCCCTGGGAGAGCAGTACTTC.

This clonotype was seen repeatedly, ten times or more. This chain links TRBV12-3 or TRBV12-4 with TRBJ2-1; D unclear. The CDR3 extends over 15 amino acids. Trimming cost V 7 bases and J 8 bases, with 21 bases left between them. In DNA form, the CDR3 reads TGTGCCAGCATTAACGACTTCAAACAAAGGCATGAGCAGTTCTTC. Protein product: CASINDFKQRHEQFF.

There are many counts of this clonotype. V usage is TRBV7-9 and J usage is TRBJ1-2; 9 nucleotides line up with TRBD1. CDR1 and CDR2 from the germline V gene are SEHNR and FQNEAQ (reference sequence). The CDR3 sequence is 14 residues long. The trim removed 6 bases at V and 8 bases at J, leaving 10 bases unmatched. CDR3 residues: CASRTGTGFSGYTF. The CDR3 DNA is TGTGCCAGCAGGACAGGGACAGGGTTCAGCGGCTACACCTTC.

This clonotype appeared many times. The rearrangement joins TRBV12-3 or TRBV12-4 to TRBJ2-1; D uncertain. V shed 1 base and J shed 8 bases, with 12 bases lying between them. The length of the CDR3 is 14 residues. For the CDR3, the DNA is TGTGCCAGCAGTTTAGGAATGGGCCCTCATGAGCAGTTCTTC. Its protein is CASSLGMGPHEQFF.

This clonotype was observed many times. The chain's CDR3 is CATSGDREAEQYF. The CDR3 DNA reads as TGTGCCACCAGCGGGGACAGGGAAGCCGAGCAGTACTTC. The rearrangement joins TRBV15 to TRBJ2-7; 9 bases line up with TRBD1. Germline CDR1 is LNHNV and CDR2 is YYDKDF (reference sequence). With 5 bases clipped from V and 6 bases from J, the junction kept 5 bases outside the gene matches. The CDR3 contains 13 residues.

This clonotype was seen repeatedly, ten times or more. V usage is TRBV12-3 or TRBV12-4 and J usage is TRBJ1-1; D not resolved. CDR3 size: 13 residues. Trimming cost V 3 bases and J 1 base, with 6 bases left between them. The CDR3 DNA sequence: TGTGCCAGCAGTTTCCTCTGGAACACTGAAGCTTTCTTT. Its protein product is CASSFLWNTEAFF.

Ten or more counts support this clonotype. V is TRBV7-9 and J is TRBJ2-3, with 10 nucleotides matching TRBD2. The CDR3 length is 16 residues. Germline loops: CDR1 SEHNR, CDR2 FQNEAQ (reference sequence). Losses at the gene ends were 5 bases for V and 2 bases for J; bases not matched to a gene: 7. CDR3 in amino acids: CASSPWTSGPTDTQYF. CDR3 nucleotides: TGTGCCAGCAGCCCCTGGACTAGCGGCCCCACAGATACGCAGTATTTT.

This clonotype was found once. The chain has TRBV20-1 and TRBJ2-3, with unresolved D. The CDR3 length is 14 residues. Trimming took 6 bases from V and 1 from J, leaving 14 bases between them. Germline V CDR1 and CDR2: DFQATT, SNEGSKA (reference sequence). The CDR3 here is CSAPWAYRTDTQYF. As DNA, the CDR3 is TGCAGTGCCCCCTGGGCGTACCGCACAGATACGCAGTATTTT.

This clonotype was observed many times. The chain has TRBV2 and TRBJ2-1; the D call may be TRBD1 or TRBD2 (5 bases each). With 8 bases removed from V and 7 bases from J, the gap between germline ends came to 21 bases. Germline V gene data show CDR1 as SNHLY and CDR2 as FYNNEI. This CDR3 has 15 residues. CDR3 sequence reads: CASLRSWGMVNEQFF. The CDR3 bases are TGTGCCAGCCTGAGGAGTTGGGGGATGGTTAATGAGCAGTTCTTC.

The sample holds many counts of this clonotype. The junction and the germline gene differ at one end; a read error may be behind it. This chain uses TRBV11-2 with TRBJ1-3; TRBD1 agrees at 8 bases. Per germline, CDR1 SGHAT and CDR2 FQNNGV. The CDR3 extends over 16 amino acids. CDR3 sequence reads: CASSLDRGGFGNTIYF. Written as DNA, the CDR3 is TGTGCCAGCAGCCTAGACAGGGGCGGCTTTGGAAACACCATATATTTT.

The rearrangement links TRBV21-1 to TRBJ2-7; TRBD2, as called in the table, went unchecked against the DNA. TRBV21-1 is labeled a pseudogene. The CDR3 length is 13 residues. The CDR3 reads CASSIRLACEQYV. The CDR3, as DNA: TGTGCCAGCAGCATAAGACTAGCGTGTGAGCAGTACGTC.

This rearrangement joins TRBV10-3 to TRBJ2-5, with TRBD2 as a possible D gene (5 bases). The CDR3 runs to 18 residues. Deletions cut 0 bases from V and 5 bases from J, with 22 bases between. Germline V CDR1 and CDR2: ENHRY, SYGVKD. The CDR3 DNA follows: TGTGCCATCAGTGAGTCGCGGGTTCGCACACCCTTTAGCGAGACCCAGTACTTC. Amino acids: CAISESRVRTPFSETQYF.

To note about this clonotype: A much bigger clone sits one base away, suggesting this may be a read error. V usage is TRBV10-3 and J usage is TRBJ2-3; no clear D gene. This CDR3 has 15 amino acids. Germline V CDR1 and CDR2: ENHRY, SYGVKD. Trimming removed 0 bases from V and 1 base from J, with 8 bases in between. CDR3 bases: TGTGCCATCAGTGAGTCGCCGAAGTGCACAGATACGCAGTATTTT. It encodes CAISESPKCTDTQYF.

This clonotype was detected ten times or more. This chain joins TRBV11-2 and TRBJ1-6, with 9 nucleotides matching TRBD1. This CDR3 spans 15 amino acids. Germline V gene data show CDR1 as SGHAT and CDR2 as FQNNGV. With V trimmed by 5 bases and J by 10 bases, 9 bases remained unmatched. The CDR3 sequence is CASSALTGGRSPLHF. For the CDR3, the DNA is TGTGCCAGCAGCGCACTGACAGGGGGACGCTCACCCCTCCACTTT. The whole variable domain, filled in from reference TRBV11-2 and TRBJ1-6, reads EAGVAQSPRYKIIEKRQSVAFWCNPISGHATLYWYQQILGQGPKLLIQFQNNGVVDDSQLPKDRFSAERLKGVDSTLKIQPAKLEDSAVYLCASSALTGGRSPLHFGNGTRLTVT.

This clonotype came up a few times. The chain has TRBV12-3 or TRBV12-4 and TRBJ2-5, with D possibly being TRBD1 (7 bases). There are 14 residues in the CDR3. Trimming cost V 6 bases and J 4 bases, with 15 bases left between them. CDR3 nucleotides: TGTGCCAGCAGGTCAGGGGGGTTCGGAGAGACCCAGTACTTC. The encoded protein is CASRSGGFGETQYF.

This clonotype was counted many times. The chain is built from TRBV28 and TRBJ2-5; 12 bases are a match to TRBD1. This CDR3 contains 19 residues. Germline CDR1 MDHEN, CDR2 SYDVKM. With 8 bases clipped from V and 4 bases from J, the junction kept 20 bases outside the gene matches. This CDR3 reads CASRTPGQGALRGRETQYF. CDR3 coding DNA: TGTGCCAGCCGAACCCCGGGACAGGGGGCCTTGAGGGGGCGAGAGACCCAGTACTTC.

This clonotype was seen many times. This chain links TRBV15 with TRBJ2-1; 8 bases line up with TRBD1. The germline V gene has CDR1 LNHNV and CDR2 YYDKDF (reference sequence). V gave up 1 base and J gave up 5 bases; unmatched junction bases: 4. CDR3 length: 15 residues. The CDR3 sequence: CATSRAGGFDNEQFF. The CDR3 nucleotides read TGTGCCACCAGCAGAGCAGGGGGCTTCGACAATGAGCAGTTCTTC.

The table lists this clonotype with many counts. The chain combines TRBV4-3 with TRBJ2-1; 7 bases line up with TRBD2. Germline V gene data show CDR1 as LGHNA and CDR2 as YSLEER. The CDR3 is 13 amino acids. Unmatched junction bases numbered 1, after V lost 1 base and J lost 7 bases. Here the CDR3 DNA reads TGCGCCAGCAGCCAAGTACTAGCGAATGAGCAGTTCTTC. Translation: CASSQVLANEQFF.

The chain links TRBV6-2 or TRBV6-3 to TRBJ1-3; D unresolved. V lost 0 bases and J lost 0, with 9 bases in between. The CDR3 covers 16 residues. Germline CDR1 reads MNHEY; CDR2 reads SVGEGT. The CDR3 here is CASSYSGRLSGNTIYF. Written as DNA, the CDR3 is TGTGCCAGCAGTTACTCCGGCAGACTCTCTGGAAACACCATATATTTT.

This clonotype came up many times. This sequence joins TRBV20-1 and TRBJ2-7; possibly TRBD2 for D (6 bases). Germline CDR1 is DFQATT and CDR2 is SNEGSKA (reference sequence). Deletions cut 4 bases from V and 3 bases from J, with 13 bases between. This CDR3 comprises 13 residues. CDR3 in DNA: TGCAGTGCTACGGAGACTAGGAACTACGAGCAGTACTTC. Translation gives CSATETRNYEQYF.

There are a few counts of this clonotype. This chain links TRBV20-1 with TRBJ2-2; maybe TRBD1 (5 bases). V shed 1 base and J shed 1 base, with 7 bases lying between them. Germline assignment: CDR1 DFQATT and CDR2 SNEGSKA (reference sequence). The CDR3 sequence is 14 residues long. The DNA for the CDR3 is TGCAGTGCTAGAGCCGGACAGAACACCGGGGAGCTGTTTTTT. Its protein is CSARAGQNTGELFF.